These T cell receptor beta chains were read from a single sample in a study of blood T cell repertoires in COVID-19. Measured with immunoSEQ multiplex PCR; TCRdb has only the in-frame clones, and not every one. The sample lists 200,000 to 300,000 clones; roughly 79% were seen once. Input material: peripheral blood. The receptors were gathered from a woman of 80 years or more with COVID-19, enrolled during active disease. Both conserved end residues are part of each CDR3. D genes are given only for firm matches. The size entry is marked missing in some rows and otherwise reads once, few, many or a size class.

CDR3 protein,CDR3 DNA,J gene,D gene,clone size,V gene
CASSPQRELSDTQYF,TGTGCCAGCTCACCACAGCGGGAGTTATCAGATACGCAGTATTTT,TRBJ2-3,TRBD2,NA,TRBV18
CASSLSPGNTGELFF,TGTGCCAGCAGCTTATCCCCAGGAAACACCGGGGAGCTGTTTTTT,TRBJ2-2,NA,NA,TRBV7-3
CASSPLAWYATDTQYF,TGTGCCAGCAGCCCACTAGCGTGGTATGCTACAGATACGCAGTATTTT,TRBJ2-3,TRBD2,NA,TRBV5-4
CASHHQASNQPQHF,TGTGCCAGCCACCACCAAGCTAGCAATCAGCCCCAGCATTTT,TRBJ1-5,NA,NA,TRBV2
CATGRTGVTGELFF,TGTGCCACCGGGAGGACAGGGGTCACCGGGGAGCTGTTTTTT,TRBJ2-2,TRBD1,NA,TRBV19
CASSPGQRTDTQYF,TGTGCCAGCAGTCCGGGACAGCGCACAGATACGCAGTATTTT,TRBJ2-3,TRBD1,NA,TRBV6-4
CASSEREVRGTGELFF,TGTGCCAGCAGTGAGAGGGAGGTCCGAGGGACCGGGGAGCTGTTTTTT,TRBJ2-2,NA,NA,TRBV2
CASNSGKKTDTQYF,TGTGCCAGCAATTCCGGGAAAAAGACAGATACGCAGTATTTT,TRBJ2-3,NA,NA,TRBV28
CASSLRTSLGEQYF,TGTGCCAGCAGCCTCCGGACTAGCTTGGGCGAGCAGTACTTC,TRBJ2-7,TRBD2,NA,TRBV5-6
CASSRGTSGRFAYNEQFF,TGTGCCAGCAGTCGAGGGACTAGCGGGAGGTTCGCCTACAATGAGCAGTTCTTC,TRBJ2-1,TRBD2,NA,TRBV27
CAIRRQGTGNTEAFF,TGTGCCATCAGGAGACAAGGGACAGGGAACACTGAAGCTTTCTTT,TRBJ1-1,TRBD1,NA,TRBV10-3
CASRRGPEAFF,TGTGCCAGCAGAAGGGGGCCCGAAGCTTTCTTT,TRBJ1-1,TRBD1,once,TRBV6-5
CASSLRPGVGDEQFF,TGTGCCAGCAGCTTACGACCGGGAGTGGGCGATGAGCAGTTCTTC,TRBJ2-1,NA,NA,TRBV7-2
CASSEYEYYGYTF,TGTGCCAGCAGTGAATACGAGTACTATGGCTACACCTTC,TRBJ1-2,NA,NA,TRBV25-1
CAVQGDSSQPQHF,TGTGCCGTACAGGGGGACTCGAGTCAGCCCCAGCATTTT,TRBJ1-5,TRBD1,NA,TRBV10-3
CASTYFAETQYF,TGTGCCAGCACCTACTTCGCCGAGACCCAGTACTTC,TRBJ2-5,NA,NA,TRBV21-1
CASSEFGSYEQYF,TGCGCCAGCAGTGAGTTCGGGTCCTACGAGCAGTACTTC,TRBJ2-7,NA,NA,TRBV10-1
CASTKRTGSSQPQHF,TGTGCCAGCACCAAGAGGACAGGGAGTAGTCAGCCCCAGCATTTT,TRBJ1-5,TRBD1,NA,TRBV2
CASSQGYRGRGELFF,TGCGCCAGCAGCCAAGGATACAGGGGGCGCGGGGAGCTGTTTTTT,TRBJ2-2,TRBD1,few,TRBV5-1
CASSQETRGAGEQYF,TGTGCCAGCAGCCAAGAGACCCGGGGGGCCGGCGAGCAGTACTTC,TRBJ2-7,NA,NA,TRBV3-1/TRBV3-2
CASSQVLGTALNGDYGYTF,TGTGCCAGCAGCCAGGTGCTGGGGACAGCCCTAAACGGGGACTATGGCTACACCTTC,TRBJ1-2,TRBD1,NA,TRBV14
CSVERGNTIYF,TGCAGCGTTGAACGTGGAAACACCATATATTTT,TRBJ1-3,NA,NA,TRBV29-1
CASSLDGQANQPQHF,TGCGCCAGCAGCTTGGATGGACAGGCTAATCAGCCCCAGCATTTT,TRBJ1-5,TRBD1,NA,TRBV5-1
CAISGRAVGLGDTQYF,TGTGCCATCAGTGGCAGGGCGGTTGGTCTGGGAGATACGCAGTATTTT,TRBJ2-3,NA,NA,TRBV10-3
CSASGGERGGIYEQYF,TGCAGTGCTAGTGGGGGTGAGCGGGGCGGGATCTACGAGCAGTACTTC,TRBJ2-7,TRBD2,NA,TRBV20-1
CASSFGQILSNTEAFF,TGTGCCAGCAGCTTCGGACAGATTTTATCGAACACTGAAGCTTTCTTT,TRBJ1-1,NA,NA,TRBV9
CAWSPQGPNEKLFF,TGTGCCTGGAGTCCCCAGGGTCCTAATGAAAAACTGTTTTTT,TRBJ1-4,NA,once,TRBV30
CSVDTQGSGPYGYTF,TGCAGCGTTGACACTCAGGGAAGTGGGCCCTATGGCTACACCTTC,TRBJ1-2,NA,NA,TRBV29-1
CASSWGGLTGELFF,TGTGCCAGCAGTTGGGGGGGACTCACCGGGGAGCTGTTTTTT,TRBJ2-2,TRBD2,NA,TRBV6-5
CASSLDSSTDTQYF,TGCGCCAGCAGCTTGGACAGTTCCACAGATACGCAGTATTTT,TRBJ2-3,NA,NA,TRBV5-1
CASSLGRLAGGHQETQYF,TGTGCCAGCAGCTTAGGTCGGCTAGCGGGGGGGCACCAAGAGACCCAGTACTTC,TRBJ2-5,TRBD2,NA,TRBV11-2
CASSQGFTNEKLFF,TGTGCCAGCAGTCAGGGTTTCACTAATGAAAAACTGTTTTTT,TRBJ1-4,NA,medium-sized,TRBV2
CASSVARTDLLTF,TGTGCCAGCAGCGTAGCTCGGACAGACCTTTTGACCTTC,TRBJ1-2,NA,NA,TRBV9
CASSYATRGLNSPLHF,TGCGCCAGCAGCTATGCGACGCGGGGGTTAAATTCACCCCTCCACTTT,TRBJ1-6,NA,NA,TRBV5-1
CASSPAGRSYEQYF,TGTGCCAGCTCACCGGCAGGCCGCTCCTACGAGCAGTACTTC,TRBJ2-7,NA,once,TRBV18
CASSFSREPTDTQYF,TGTGCCAGCAGCTTTTCACGGGAACCCACAGATACGCAGTATTTT,TRBJ2-3,NA,NA,TRBV7-3
CASSLEPRGEAFF,TGTGCCAGCAGCTTAGAACCCCGGGGGGAAGCTTTCTTT,TRBJ1-1,NA,NA,TRBV7-2
CASSVGALYNEQFF,TGTGCCAGCAGCGTAGGGGCCCTTTACAATGAGCAGTTCTTC,TRBJ2-1,NA,NA,TRBV9
CAISGLQSDEQYF,TGTGCCATCAGCGGACTGCAATCGGACGAGCAGTACTTC,TRBJ2-7,NA,NA,TRBV10-3